The entry that follows covers one T cell receptor beta chain sequence. What it binds is unknown. The length of the CDR3 is 14 residues. Looked up from germline, CDR1 is SGDLS and CDR2 is YYNGEE. V lost 4 bases and J 7 bases, leaving 18 bases between the germline ends. The data were taken from a study of CD8+CD57+ T cells in acquired aplastic anemia. Study at large: The average for DNA from sorted CD4+ and CD8+ cells was roughly 3 ug. For CD4+ cells, healthy donors had an average of approximately 9.8 million reads.

Genomic DNA, serving as template, underwent TCR beta VDJ and CDR3 profiling. Using its own MiXCR run on the reads, TCRdb lists one record per CDR3 protein. The sample lists 400,000 to 450,000 distinct CDR3 sequences; 65% to 80% were seen once. Points from the study as a whole: Patients and controls were found to share 25 to 30 CD8+ CDR3 sequences.

Material for sequencing was sorted CD4+, CD8+, or CD8+CD57+ T cells (not recorded which) from PBMCs. The chain couples TRBV9 to TRBJ2-7; D perhaps matches TRBD1 (6 bases). This receptor was obtained from a human donor in good health, serving as a control. This chain's CDR3 is CASSTEAGTKEQYF. The CDR3 DNA reads TGTGCCAGCAGCACAGAAGCAGGGACAAAAGAGCAGTACTTC.